The sequence of this TCR beta chain was determined in a study of cytomegalovirus exposure and HLA in healthy donors. Profiled with immunoSEQ multiplex PCR; TCRdb holds only in-frame clones, not every one. The sample shows some 78,000 clones, about 96% of them seen only once. The germline CDR1 and CDR2 sequences are LNHDA and SQIVND (reference sequence). This CDR3 spans 14 amino acids. V lost 9 bases, J lost 0 bases, and 11 bases lay in between. About this clone itself: Its target is unknown.

Overall study findings and caveats: For cytomegalovirus status, the classifier reportedly gave diagnoses with high specificity and sensitivity. Overall, under 200 TCR beta chains were annotated as cytomegalovirus-associated.

The specimen was PBMCs. This clonotype was sampled from a young man in good health and CMV-seropositive. The chain couples TRBV19 to TRBJ2-2; no reliable D call. CDR3 protein: CASRQLTNTGELFF. DNA for the CDR3: TGTGCCAGCCGACAACTTACGAACACCGGGGAGCTGTTTTTT.